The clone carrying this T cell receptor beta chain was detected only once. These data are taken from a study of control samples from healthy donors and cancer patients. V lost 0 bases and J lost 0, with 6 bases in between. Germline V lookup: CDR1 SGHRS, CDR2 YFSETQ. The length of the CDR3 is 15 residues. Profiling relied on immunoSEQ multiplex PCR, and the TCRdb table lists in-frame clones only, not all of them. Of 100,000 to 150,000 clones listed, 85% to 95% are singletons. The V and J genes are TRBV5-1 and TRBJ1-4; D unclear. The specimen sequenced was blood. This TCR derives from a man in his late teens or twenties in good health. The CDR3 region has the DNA TGCGCCAGCAGCTTGGAGACATCAACTAATGAAAAACTGTTTTTT. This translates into CASSLETSTNEKLFF.